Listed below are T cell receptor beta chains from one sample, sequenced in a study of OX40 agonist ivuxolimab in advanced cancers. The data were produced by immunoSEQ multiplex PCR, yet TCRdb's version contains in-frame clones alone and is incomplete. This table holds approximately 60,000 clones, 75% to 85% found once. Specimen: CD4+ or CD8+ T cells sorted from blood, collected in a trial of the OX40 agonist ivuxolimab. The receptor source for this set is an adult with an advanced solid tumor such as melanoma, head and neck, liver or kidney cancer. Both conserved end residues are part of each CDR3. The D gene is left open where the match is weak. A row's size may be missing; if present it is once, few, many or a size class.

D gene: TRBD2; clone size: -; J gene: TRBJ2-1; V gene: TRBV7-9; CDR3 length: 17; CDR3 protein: CASSPRTSGRMSNEQFF; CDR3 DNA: TGTGCCAGCAGCCCTAGGACTAGCGGGAGAATGAGCAATGAGCAGTTCTTC
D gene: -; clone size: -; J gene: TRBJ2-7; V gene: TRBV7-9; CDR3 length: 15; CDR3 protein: CASRLHEGVSYEQYF; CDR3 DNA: TGTGCCAGCAGGCTTCACGAAGGGGTTTCCTACGAGCAGTACTTC
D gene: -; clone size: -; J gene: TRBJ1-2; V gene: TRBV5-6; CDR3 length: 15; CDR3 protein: CASSLTPNSNYGYTF; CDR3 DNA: TGTGCCAGCAGCCTAACCCCGAACTCTAACTATGGCTACACCTTC
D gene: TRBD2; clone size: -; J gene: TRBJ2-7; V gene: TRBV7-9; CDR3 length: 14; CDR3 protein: CASSFLAGPYEQYF; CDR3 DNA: TGTGCCAGCAGCTTCCTAGCGGGACCCTACGAGCAGTACTTC
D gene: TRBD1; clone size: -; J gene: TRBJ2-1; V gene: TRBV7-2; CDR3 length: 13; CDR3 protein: CASSRDRDNEQFF; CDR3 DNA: TGTGCCAGCAGCCGGGACAGGGACAATGAGCAGTTCTTC
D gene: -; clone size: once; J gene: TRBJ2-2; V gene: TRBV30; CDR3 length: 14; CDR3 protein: CAWSVQRFTGELFF; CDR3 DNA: TGTGCCTGGAGTGTACAGCGTTTTACCGGGGAGCTGTTTTTT
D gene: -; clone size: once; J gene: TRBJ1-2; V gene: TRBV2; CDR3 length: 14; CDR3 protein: CASRTDPGFYGYTF; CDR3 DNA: TGTGCCAGCAGGACTGACCCCGGCTTCTATGGCTACACCTTC
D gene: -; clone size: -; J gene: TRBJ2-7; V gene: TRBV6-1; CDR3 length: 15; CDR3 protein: CASSEYEGVGYEQYF; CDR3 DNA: TGTGCCAGCAGTGAATATGAGGGGGTTGGATACGAGCAGTACTTC
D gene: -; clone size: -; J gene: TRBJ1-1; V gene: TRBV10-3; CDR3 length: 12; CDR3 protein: CAIRSGQSEAFF; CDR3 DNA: TGTGCCATCAGAAGTGGACAGAGCGAAGCTTTCTTT
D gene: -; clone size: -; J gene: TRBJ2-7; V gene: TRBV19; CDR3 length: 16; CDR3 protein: CASRRFGSRGDYEQYF; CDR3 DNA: TGTGCCAGTAGGCGGTTTGGGTCCAGGGGGGACTACGAGCAGTACTTC
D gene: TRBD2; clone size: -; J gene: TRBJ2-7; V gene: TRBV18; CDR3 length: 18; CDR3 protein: CASSPGLAGAISSYEQYF; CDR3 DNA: TGTGCCAGCTCACCGGGACTAGCGGGAGCGATTTCCTCCTACGAGCAGTACTTC
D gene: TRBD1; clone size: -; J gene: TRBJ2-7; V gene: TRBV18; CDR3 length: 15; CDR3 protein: CASSPTTGTTYEQYF; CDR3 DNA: TGTGCCAGCTCACCCACGACAGGGACAACCTACGAGCAGTACTTC
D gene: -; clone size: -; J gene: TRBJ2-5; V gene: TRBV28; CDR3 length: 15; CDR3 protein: CASSPSRGGLETQYF; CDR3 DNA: TGTGCCAGCAGTCCCAGCAGAGGAGGTCTAGAGACCCAGTACTTC
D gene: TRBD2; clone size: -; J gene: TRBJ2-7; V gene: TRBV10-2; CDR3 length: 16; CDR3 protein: CASNDSGGGRSYEQYF; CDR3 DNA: TGCGCCAGCAACGATAGTGGGGGAGGGAGATCCTACGAGCAGTACTTC
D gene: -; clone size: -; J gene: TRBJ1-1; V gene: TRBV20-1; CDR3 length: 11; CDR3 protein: CSARGSVEAFF; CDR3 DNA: TGCAGTGCTAGGGGATCGGTTGAAGCTTTCTTT
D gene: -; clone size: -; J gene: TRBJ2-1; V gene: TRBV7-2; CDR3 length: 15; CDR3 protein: CASAPSPGTYNEQFF; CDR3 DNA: TGTGCCAGCGCCCCGTCCCCCGGGACTTACAATGAGCAGTTCTTC
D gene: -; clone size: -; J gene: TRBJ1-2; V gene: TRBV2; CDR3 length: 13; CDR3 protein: CASSEDRDYGYTF; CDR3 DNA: TGTGCCAGCAGTGAAGACAGAGACTATGGCTACACCTTC
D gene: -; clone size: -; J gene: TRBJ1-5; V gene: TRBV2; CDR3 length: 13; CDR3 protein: CASGRGSNQPQHF; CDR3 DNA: TGTGCCAGCGGGAGGGGGAGCAATCAGCCCCAGCATTTT